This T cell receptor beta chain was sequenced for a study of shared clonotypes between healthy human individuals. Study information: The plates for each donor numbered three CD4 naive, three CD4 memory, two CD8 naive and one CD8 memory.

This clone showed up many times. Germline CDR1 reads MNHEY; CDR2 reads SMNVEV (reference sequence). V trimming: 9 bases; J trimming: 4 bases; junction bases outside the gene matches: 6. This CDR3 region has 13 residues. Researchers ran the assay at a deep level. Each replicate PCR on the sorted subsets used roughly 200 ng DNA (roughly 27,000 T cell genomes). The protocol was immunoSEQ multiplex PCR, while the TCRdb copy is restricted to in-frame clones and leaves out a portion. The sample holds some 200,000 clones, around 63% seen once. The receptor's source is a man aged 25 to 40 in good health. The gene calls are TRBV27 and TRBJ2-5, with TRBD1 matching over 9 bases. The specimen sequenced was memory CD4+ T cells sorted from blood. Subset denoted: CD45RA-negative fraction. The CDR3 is CASHRGRGETQYF. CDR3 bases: TGTGCCAGTCACAGGGGGCGCGGAGAGACCCAGTACTTC.